These 24 T cell receptor beta chains share one sample of origin, sequenced in a study of post-analysis software for immune sequencing data. General observations from the study: Five or six TRBV segments, including TRBV5-6, TRBV5-1 and TRBV20-1, were more frequent in patients than controls.

These TCRs are of unknown antigen specificity. Unique molecular identifiers had been added to the TCR beta cDNA libraries. TCRdb fed the PCR reads into MiXCR, producing one record per CDR3 protein. The data show roughly 200,000 distinct CDR3 sequences, with approximately 30% seen just once and roughly 3.5% held by the top ten. Source material: blood. These receptor sequences come from a girl under 18 with multiple sclerosis.

This clonotype occurred a few times. The chain has TRBV6-5 and TRBJ1-1; 10 bases are shared with TRBD1. V lost 0 bases to trimming and J lost 11 bases; unmatched junction nucleotides: 3. This CDR3 has 13 residues. Per the germline V gene, CDR1 is MNHEY and CDR2 is SVGAGI. CDR3 loop: CASSYSTGGQAFF. CDR3 DNA sequence: TGTGCCAGCAGTTACTCGACAGGGGGCCAGGCTTTCTTT.

V and J are TRBV11-2 and TRBJ2-2; 9 bases match TRBD2. The CDR3 length is 13 residues. Germline V gene sequence: CDR1 SGHAT, CDR2 FQNNGV. J lost 9 bases, V lost 8 bases, and 7 bases had no gene match. The CDR3 nucleotides read TGTGCCAGCGCGGTTAGCGGGAGAAGGGAGCTGTTTTTT. Amino acid sequence: CASAVSGRRELFF.

With regard to this clonotype: A much larger clone differs from this one at a single base, so this may be a read error. This chain uses TRBV5-1 with TRBJ1-4; a possible D gene is TRBD1 (6 bases). Germline loops: CDR1 SGHRS, CDR2 YFSETQ. The CDR3 sequence is 16 residues long. The CDR3 DNA reads TGCGCCAGCAGCCGGAAATCGGGGGCGGCTAATGAAAAACGGTTTTTT. Residues: CASSRKSGAANEKRFF.

The V gene is TRBV5-1, the J gene TRBJ2-3; D is possibly TRBD1 or TRBD2 (5 bases each). This CDR3 is built from 15 residues. The germline gives CDR1 SGHRS, CDR2 YFSETQ. The V gene lost 0 bases and the J gene lost 1 base, with 9 bases spanning the gap. CDR3 nucleotides: TGCGCCAGCAGCTTGGATGGGGACCGCACAGATACGCAGTATTTT. Protein: CASSLDGDRTDTQYF.

Turning to this clonotype: This could be a read error, since a much larger clone is one nucleotide away. The CDR3: CASRRTSAAKNIRYF. CDR3 nucleotide sequence: TGTGCCAGCAGAAGGACTAGCGCAGCCAAAAACATTCGGTACTTC. The chain couples TRBV6-5 to TRBJ2-4; TRBD2 matches at 9 bases. The germline V gene has CDR1 MNHEY and CDR2 SVGAGI. The CDR3 runs to 15 residues.

Comment on this clonotype: One junction end does not reproduce the germline sequence, and a read error may be involved. V is TRBV3-1 and J is TRBJ1-2, with 9 bases aligning to TRBD1. Germline-derived CDR1 and CDR2 are LGHDT and YNNKEL (reference sequence). This CDR3 is built from 16 residues. The CDR3 is CASSQRPGTGNYDYTF. The CDR3 DNA follows: TGTGCCAGCAGCCAACGCCCCGGGACAGGGAACTATGACTACACCTTC. Drawing the rest from reference TRBV3-1 and TRBJ1-2, the complete variable domain is DTAVSQTPKYLVTQMGNDKSIKCEQNLGHDTMYWYKQDSKKFLKIMFSYNNKELIINETVPNRFSPKSPDKAHLNLHINSLELGDSAVYFCASSQRPGTGNYDYTFGSGTRLTVV.

This clonotype has a count of ten or more. The CDR3 is CATSDPRQGGLEQYF. The CDR3 DNA reads TGTGCCACCAGTGACCCGAGACAGGGTGGGCTCGAGCAGTACTTC. V usage is TRBV24-1 and J usage is TRBJ2-7; TRBD1 aligns across 7 bases. With 4 bases clipped from V and 6 bases from J, the junction kept 11 bases outside the gene matches. The CDR3 extends over 15 amino acids. CDR1 is KGHDR, CDR2 SFDVKD, per germline.

Note on this clonotype: One end of the junction is discordant with germline, which a read error may explain. The V gene is TRBV6-1, the J gene TRBJ2-3; a weak D match, TRBD1 (6 bases). Germline CDR1 reads MNHNS; CDR2 reads SASEGT. CDR3 length: 17 amino acids. The CDR3 loop is CARSERSRGARTDTQYF. CDR3 DNA: TGTGCCCGCAGCGAAAGGAGCAGGGGAGCCCGGACAGATACGCAGTATTTT.

The rearrangement joins TRBV7-2 to TRBJ2-7; 8 bases are a match to TRBD2. The germline V gene has CDR1 SGHTA and CDR2 FQGNSA. The CDR3 sequence is 15 residues long. Germline trimming cut 5 bases from V and 4 bases from J; bases unmatched to any gene: 10. CDR3 DNA: TGTGCCAGCAGCGTCCGTGAGGGACTAGGTTACGAGCAGTACTTC. This gives the protein CASSVREGLGYEQYF.

This clonotype was seen more than once but under ten times. This chain connects TRBV29-1 to TRBJ2-6, with D unclear. Trimming took off 3 bases at V and 2 bases at J, with 2 bases between the two ends. In germline, CDR1 is SQVTM, CDR2 ANQGSEA. CDR3 length: 12 amino acids. DNA for the CDR3: TGCAGCGTTGATCCTGGGGCCAACGTCCTGACTTTC. Translation: CSVDPGANVLTF.

V and J are TRBV7-2 and TRBJ2-5; 7 bases are a match to TRBD2. The CDR3 has 15 amino acids. V trimming: 0 bases; J trimming: 5 bases; junction bases outside the gene matches: 6. The germline V gene has CDR1 SGHTA and CDR2 FQGNSA. The CDR3 DNA follows: TGTGCCAGCAGCTTAGCCGCGGGGGAGGGCGAGACCCAGTACTTC. This sequence encodes CASSLAAGEGETQYF.

Only one count was recorded for this clonotype. Being one base from a much bigger clone, this may be a read error. J is TRBJ2-3 and V is TRBV5-1; D remains unclear. The CDR3 totals 15 residues. Germline V gene sequence: CDR1 SGHRS, CDR2 YFSETQ. The CDR3 is CASSLEARAADAQYF. CDR3 DNA sequence: TGCGCCAGCAGCTTGGAAGCCCGGGCGGCAGATGCGCAGTATTTT.

This sequence joins TRBV5-1 and TRBJ2-3; D perhaps matches TRBD2 (6 bases). CDR3 length equals 14 residues. Deletions cut 2 bases from V and 4 bases from J, with 11 bases between. In germline, CDR1 is SGHRS, CDR2 YFSETQ. CDR3 amino acids: CASSFNTGADTQYF. The CDR3 DNA follows: TGCGCCAGCAGCTTCAACACGGGGGCAGATACGCAGTATTTT.

With regard to this clonotype: Mismatch with germline at one junction end may stem from a read error. The chain is built from TRBV5-1 and TRBJ2-6, with a possible D match to TRBD1 (5 bases). This CDR3 is 16 amino acids long. Germline assignment: CDR1 SGHRS and CDR2 YFSETQ. The CDR3 region has the DNA TGCACCAGCAAGGAAACAGGCAGCTCTGGGGCCAACGTCCTGACTTTC. Translated, it gives CTSKETGSSGANVLTF.

The genes are TRBV7-2 and TRBJ2-3; D may be TRBD2 (6 bases). Germline-derived CDR1 and CDR2 are SGHTA and FQGNSA. V dropped 0 bases and J dropped 0 bases, with 10 bases sitting between them. The CDR3 loop spans 16 amino acids. The CDR3 protein is CASSLAYSGSTDTQYF. The CDR3 region has the DNA TGTGCCAGCAGCTTAGCGTATAGCGGAAGCACAGATACGCAGTATTTT.

The chain couples TRBV29-1 to TRBJ1-1, with D hard to call. V was pared by 7 bases and J by 6 bases, with 18 bases between. There are 13 residues in the CDR3. CDR1 is SQVTM, CDR2 ANQGSEA, per germline. The CDR3 coding sequence is TGCAGCGGAGGGCCCGGTGGGGTCTCTGAAGCTTTCTTT. Translation: CSGGPGGVSEAFF.

A word on this clonotype: Being one base from a much bigger clone, this may be a read error. The chain recombines TRBV12-3 or TRBV12-4 with TRBJ2-3; D is unresolved. The CDR3 spans 12 residues. In DNA, the CDR3 is TGTGCCAGCACTATCGCCGCAGATGCGCAGTATTTT. Protein: CASTIAADAQYF.

In this sample, this clonotype turned up many times. CDR3 nucleotide sequence: TGCGCCAGCAGCCCTGGATATAGGTATGAGCAGTACTTC. Protein: CASSPGYRYEQYF. The genes are TRBV5-1 and TRBJ2-7; D ambiguous. Between the trimmed V and J ends, which lost 4 bases and 7 bases, there was a span of 15 bases. The CDR3 covers 13 residues. The germline V gene has CDR1 SGHRS and CDR2 YFSETQ.

This chain links TRBV24-1 with TRBJ1-1; D is uncertain. Germline V gene sequence: CDR1 KGHDR, CDR2 SFDVKD. Trimming took 4 bases from V and 3 from J, leaving 8 bases between them. The CDR3 length is 13 residues. The CDR3 region has the DNA TGTGCCACCAGTGAGGGTTTGGACACTGAAGCTTTCTTT. Translated: CATSEGLDTEAFF.

This clonotype was seen a handful of times. The junction and the germline gene differ at one end; a read error may be behind it. The J gene is TRBJ1-1, the V gene TRBV6-1, with D possibly being TRBD1 (5 bases). The CDR3 contains 17 residues. Germline CDR1 is MNHNS and CDR2 is SASEGT. CDR3 DNA: TGTGCCGGCAGCTCCCGGGACCCCTGGGCGGTGGGCACTGAAGCTTTCTTT. Its protein is CAGSSRDPWAVGTEAFF.

The chain uses TRBV7-2 and TRBJ2-1, with 10 bases lining up with TRBD2. Germline CDR1 is SGHTA and CDR2 is FQGNSA. The trim removed 2 bases at V and 6 bases at J, leaving 4 bases unmatched. CDR3 length: 15 residues. DNA for the CDR3: TGTGCCAGCAGCTTACTAGCGGGAGTTTTCAATGAGCAGTTCTTC. Its translation: CASSLLAGVFNEQFF.

This clonotype appeared a few times. The rearrangement uses TRBV6-5 and TRBJ2-5, with a possible D match to TRBD1 (6 bases). The CDR3 consists of 16 residues. Trimming removed 0 bases at V and 0 bases at J, with 11 bases between. From germline, CDR1 is MNHEY and CDR2 SVGAGI. CDR3 DNA sequence: TGTGCCAGCAGTTACTCGAGTTCAGGGGACCAAGAGACCCAGTACTTC. Its translation is CASSYSSSGDQETQYF.

This clonotype was seen repeatedly, ten times or more. The chain is built from TRBV10-3 and TRBJ1-2, with 10 bases fitting TRBD1. Germline-derived CDR1 and CDR2 are ENHRY and SYGVKD. The J segment lost 6 bases and the V segment lost 3 bases, leaving 10 bases of the junction unmatched. This CDR3 is built from 16 residues. The DNA of the CDR3 is TGTGCCATCAGTGAAACCCCGGACAGGGGGATAAATGGCTACACCTTC. This codes for CAISETPDRGINGYTF.

The rearrangement links TRBV12-3 or TRBV12-4 to TRBJ1-2; tentative D call: TRBD1 (6 bases). The V end was cut by 7 bases, the J end by 6 bases, with 21 bases between. The CDR3 has 15 amino acids. The CDR3 DNA follows: TGTGCCAGCAATTTCCCTCTGTTGGGGGGCAATGGCTACACCTTC. It specifies CASNFPLLGGNGYTF.